The 26 T cell receptor beta chains presented below share a single source sample, sequenced in a study of regulatory T cells in long-lasting Graves disease. Relying on iRepertoire HTBI primers and Arm-PCR of CDR3 regions, the team built TCR beta libraries. TCRdb re-called the multiplex PCR reads with MiXCR, one entry per CDR3 protein. The table has some 330,000 distinct CDR3 sequences, roughly 23% seen once. Time point given: persistent/refractory GD, antithyroid drugs over 5 years with positive TRAb. From RNA extracted from PBMCs, the TCR library was made. Sequencing used peripheral blood mononuclear cells (PBMCs), obtained when the disease was refractory, from a patient treated with antithyroid drugs. The receptors were gathered from a middle-aged woman with Graves disease.

The chain uses TRBV5-1 and TRBJ1-3, with D hard to call. Germline V gene sequence: CDR1 SGHRS, CDR2 YFSETQ. This CDR3 is 15 amino acids long. With 4 bases removed from V and 0 bases from J, the gap between germline ends came to 11 bases. CDR3 sequence reads: CASSLAGVSGNTIYF. As DNA, the CDR3 is TGCGCCAGCAGCCTGGCAGGAGTCTCTGGAAACACCATATATTTT.

Concerning this clonotype: A far larger clone is one base from this, pointing to a likely read error. The V and J genes are TRBV3-1 and TRBJ2-7; D tentatively fits TRBD1 or TRBD2 (6 bases each). Germline CDR1 LGHDT, CDR2 YNNKEL (reference sequence). Trimming stripped 5 bases from V and 2 bases from J, with 10 bases between. This CDR3 spans 13 amino acids. CDR3 protein: CASSAGHPYEQYF. The CDR3 DNA reads as TGTGCCAGCAGCGCGGGACATCCCTACGAGCAGTACTTC.

This clonotype was seen once. A much larger clone differs by one base, so this may be a read error. The CDR3 region has the DNA TGTGTCAGCAGGACAGGAGTTGCCTACAATGAGCAGTTCTTC. Translating it yields CVSRTGVAYNEQFF. V usage is TRBV2 and J usage is TRBJ2-1; TRBD1 aligns across 7 bases. The germline gives CDR1 SNHLY, CDR2 FYNNEI. The CDR3 extends over 14 amino acids. Filled out from reference TRBV2 and TRBJ2-1, the complete variable domain reads EPEVTQTPSHQVTQMGQEVILRCVPISNHLYFYWYRQILGQKVEFLVSFYNNEISEKSEIFDDQFSVERPDGSNFTLKIRSTKLEDSAMYFCVSRTGVAYNEQFFGPGTRLTVL.

This clonotype was observed a few times. The chain carries TRBV27 and TRBJ1-1; D is possibly TRBD1 (6 bases). Trimming took 7 bases from V and 2 from J, leaving 14 bases between them. The CDR3 extends over 14 amino acids. CDR1 is MNHEY and CDR2 is SMNVEV in the germline V gene (reference sequence). In nucleotides, the CDR3 is TGTGCCAGCAAGCGTGACAGGAATAACACTGAAGCTTTCTTT. It is translated as CASKRDRNNTEAFF.

This clonotype has ten or more counts. The rearrangement uses TRBV6-1 and TRBJ1-4; 8 positions match TRBD1. The V and J ends lost 6 bases and 6 bases, in that order; junction bases with no gene match: 12. The CDR3 sequence is 16 residues long. Germline V gives CDR1 MNHNS, CDR2 SASEGT. The chain's CDR3 is CASRSSPGGGDEKLFF. The CDR3 DNA follows: TGTGCCAGCAGATCATCGCCAGGGGGCGGGGATGAAAAACTGTTTTTT.

Note on this clonotype: A much larger clone differs by one base, so this may be a read error. This chain joins TRBV11-1 and TRBJ2-7, with 8 nucleotides matching TRBD1. Germline-derived CDR1 and CDR2 are SGHAT and FQDESV (reference sequence). This CDR3 region has 19 residues. In DNA, the CDR3 is TGTACCAGCAGCCGTCATGGGGGGACAGGAGGAAGGTTAGTCTACGAGCAGTACTTC. Its protein is CTSSRHGGTGGRLVYEQYF.

In this sample, this clonotype turned up many times. J is TRBJ2-2 and V is TRBV29-1; D might be TRBD1 (5 bases). The germline V gene has CDR1 SQVTM and CDR2 ANQGSEA. V was pared by 3 bases and J by 2 bases, with 7 bases between. This CDR3 region has 13 residues. CDR3 in DNA: TGCAGCGTTGACAGGGAAAACACCGGGGAGCTGTTTTTT. Amino acids: CSVDRENTGELFF.

The V call is TRBV6-6, the J call TRBJ1-4; no firm D call. Trimming cost V 0 bases and J 0 bases, with 8 bases left between them. CDR1 and CDR2 from the germline V gene are MNHNY and SVGAGI (reference sequence). The CDR3 totals 16 residues. The CDR3 DNA reads as TGTGCCAGCAGTTACTCGTCGGTTGCAACTAATGAAAAACTGTTTTTT. This translates into CASSYSSVATNEKLFF.

The table lists this clonotype with a few counts. This chain joins TRBV20-1 and TRBJ2-2; D gene unclear. V was shortened by 2 bases and J by 2 bases, with 6 bases between the two germline ends. Germline V gene data show CDR1 as DFQATT and CDR2 as SNEGSKA (reference sequence). The CDR3 spans 13 residues. The CDR3 nucleotides read TGCAGTGCTAGATACAGCAACACCGGGGAGCTGTTTTTT. This encodes CSARYSNTGELFF.

The CDR3 coding sequence is TGTGCCAGCAGCCTGCGGGAGGGCCCTTTCTCCTACGAGCAGTACTTC. It is translated as CASSLREGPFSYEQYF. This chain links TRBV7-9 with TRBJ2-7, with 9 bases identical to TRBD2. Germline assignment: CDR1 SEHNR and CDR2 FQNEAQ (reference sequence). V lost 5 bases to trimming and J lost 0 bases; unmatched junction nucleotides: 8. This CDR3 comprises 16 residues.

The chain uses TRBV19 and TRBJ1-2; possibly TRBD1 for D (6 bases). V lost 5 bases and J 4 bases, leaving 14 bases between the germline ends. Germline values: CDR1 LNHDA, CDR2 SQIVND (reference sequence). CDR3 length: 14 amino acids. CDR3 amino acids: CASSPRTASYGYTF. CDR3 DNA sequence: TGTGCCAGTAGTCCCCGGACAGCGAGCTATGGCTACACCTTC.

The sample holds many counts of this clonotype. The chain couples TRBV10-3 to TRBJ2-6; 8 bases align to TRBD1. This CDR3 is built from 13 residues. With V trimmed by 6 bases and J by 18 bases, 13 bases remained unmatched. Germline V gene lookup returns CDR1 ENHRY and CDR2 SYGVKD. In nucleotides, the CDR3 is TGTGCCATCAGACCACCGGACAGGGCTACCGAGACTTTC. Amino acid sequence: CAIRPPDRATETF.

The chain employs TRBV28 and TRBJ1-1; the D gene is possibly TRBD1 (6 bases). Germline V lookup: CDR1 MDHEN, CDR2 SYDVKM. CDR3 size: 14 residues. The ends were cut back, 5 bases at V and 4 bases at J, with 14 bases in the middle. CDR3 coding DNA: TGTGCCAGCAGTCGCTTAGGGGGAAGCACTGAAGCTTTCTTT. Residues: CASSRLGGSTEAFF.

This clonotype occurred a few times. The chain is built from TRBV27 and TRBJ1-3; D is unclear. There are 15 residues in the CDR3. Germline V gene sequence: CDR1 MNHEY, CDR2 SMNVEV (reference sequence). The ends were cut back, 5 bases at V and 0 bases at J, with 11 bases in the middle. The CDR3 sequence is CASSSRARSGNTIYF. Written as DNA, the CDR3 is TGTGCCAGCAGTAGCCGGGCCCGCTCTGGAAACACCATATATTTT.

The V gene is TRBV20-1, the J gene TRBJ1-2; TRBD1 might be the D (5 bases). Trimming shortened V by 3 bases and J by 12 bases, and 14 bases separated the two germline ends. Germline V gene lookup returns CDR1 DFQATT and CDR2 SNEGSKA (reference sequence). The CDR3 covers 11 residues. DNA of the CDR3: TGCAGTGCTAGGGATCAGGGAAGGAACACCTTC. It is translated as CSARDQGRNTF.

This clonotype showed up many times. J is TRBJ1-2 and V is TRBV28, with a possible D match to TRBD1 (6 bases). Germline V gene sequence: CDR1 MDHEN, CDR2 SYDVKM. Trimming took 6 bases from V and 4 from J, leaving 15 bases between them. The CDR3 loop spans 14 amino acids. Here the CDR3 reads CASSRRGGFYGYTF. The CDR3 DNA sequence: TGTGCCAGCAGCCGACGAGGGGGGTTCTATGGCTACACCTTC.

This clonotype was counted at least ten times. The chain combines TRBV20-1 with TRBJ2-1, with 10 bases that match TRBD2. Germline trimming cut 1 base from V and 9 bases from J; bases unmatched to any gene: 12. CDR1 is DFQATT and CDR2 is SNEGSKA in the germline V gene (reference sequence). The length of the CDR3 is 16 residues. The DNA of the CDR3 is TGCAGTGCTAGAGGGGTGCTAGCGGGAGATTGGGTTGAGCAGTTCTTC. Protein product: CSARGVLAGDWVEQFF.

Comment on this clonotype: An end of the junction does not agree with germline; a read error may underlie this. This chain links TRBV29-1 with TRBJ1-4; D unclear. Germline V gives CDR1 SQVTM, CDR2 ANQGSEA. CDR3 length: 14 residues. CDR3 DNA: TGCAGCGTTCGTGTTCACCGCGCTAATGAAAGACTGTTTTTT. The encoded protein is CSVRVHRANERLFF.

In the case of this clonotype: This could be a read error, since a much larger clone is one nucleotide away. The chain is built from TRBV6-2 or TRBV6-3 and TRBJ2-2, with a possible D match to TRBD2 (6 bases). The germline V gene encodes CDR1 MNHEY and CDR2 SVGEGT. The CDR3 has 17 amino acids. The DNA of the CDR3 is TGTGCCAGCAGTTACCGGAGCGACTACGCGAACACCGGGGGGCTGTTTTTT. This sequence encodes CASSYRSDYANTGGLFF.

The genes are TRBV29-1 and TRBJ2-3; D is undetermined. Germline V CDR1 and CDR2: SQVTM, ANQGSEA. The CDR3 spans 11 residues. Trimming removed 3 bases at V and 9 bases at J, with 10 bases between. In nucleotides, the CDR3 is TGCAGCGTTGATCTTAGTCTGACGCAGTATTTT. Encoded protein: CSVDLSLTQYF.

V is TRBV2 and J is TRBJ2-4; possible D gene TRBD1, 7 bases. This CDR3 is 17 amino acids long. V lost 7 bases to trimming and J lost 6 bases, with 25 bases between them. Germline-derived CDR1 and CDR2 are SNHLY and FYNNEI. CDR3 nucleotides: TGTGCCAGCATGAAAGATTTCAGGGGGGCGATGAGAAACATTCAGTACTTC. Translating it yields CASMKDFRGAMRNIQYF.

The table lists this clonotype with many counts. The J gene is TRBJ2-7, the V gene TRBV11-2, with 11 bases matching TRBD2. V trimming: 6 bases; J trimming: 0 bases; junction bases outside the gene matches: 4. CDR3 length equals 15 residues. Germline CDR1 is SGHAT and CDR2 is FQNNGV. The CDR3 DNA reads as TGTGCCAGCAGTTCACTAGCGGGAGACTCCTACGAGCAGTACTTC. It codes for CASSSLAGDSYEQYF.

This clonotype was detected a few times. The V gene is TRBV10-3, the J gene TRBJ1-1, with D possibly TRBD1 on 5 matching bases. CDR3 size: 13 residues. With 11 bases removed from V and 1 base from J, the gap between germline ends came to 14 bases. CDR1 and CDR2 (germline): ENHRY, SYGVKD. The CDR3 nucleotides are TGTGCCGTGCACGGCCAGGGGAACACTGAAGCTTTCTTT. Protein: CAVHGQGNTEAFF.

In regard to this clonotype: Possible read error: a much larger clone is one base away. Because it lacks the conserved phenylalanine or tryptophan at the end, this CDR3 is likely a read error. The chain employs TRBV2 and TRBJ1-1; D unclear. V was trimmed by 6 bases and J by 1 base, leaving 12 bases between them. CDR1 SNHLY and CDR2 FYNNEI come from the germline V gene. This CDR3 is 14 amino acids long. CDR3 loop: CASRMTFSNTEAFL. The CDR3 coding sequence is TGTGCCAGCAGAATGACATTTTCGAACACTGAAGCTTTCCTT.

The chain couples TRBV20-1 to TRBJ1-1; 8 nucleotides match TRBD1. CDR1 and CDR2 from the germline V gene are DFQATT and SNEGSKA (reference sequence). The CDR3 contains 13 residues. V trimming: 6 bases; J trimming: 5 bases; junction bases outside the gene matches: 8. CDR3 nucleotide sequence: TGCAGTGCCCTTGGACAGGGTGGTACTGAAGCTTTCTTT. It is translated as CSALGQGGTEAFF.

In its sample, this clonotype was seen many times. This chain links TRBV7-2 with TRBJ2-7, with 7 nucleotides matching TRBD2. The V segment lost 7 bases and the J segment 4 bases; nucleotides outside the gene matches: 10. The CDR3 contains 14 residues. Germline V gene lookup returns CDR1 SGHTA and CDR2 FQGNSA. The CDR3 DNA reads TGTGCCAGCACCAAACTAGCGCTAGTATACGAGCAGTACTTC. The encoded protein is CASTKLALVYEQYF.